This TCR beta chain was obtained from a study of blood T cells in healthy people across ages (dated by TCRdb to between 2015 and 2016). About the full investigation: In model experiments, template switching captured about one uniquely barcoded TCR beta cDNA molecule for every two T cells. The study measured age-related changes in TCR beta repertoire diversity using deep sequencing normalized with unique cDNA molecular identifiers. The donors were split into four age groups: young (average 16 years), middle-aged (about 40), aged (approximately 60) and long-lived (about 82). To avoid experimental bias, donors of different ages were randomly spread across the sequencing lanes. Using the same blood draw, the study looked at two additional independent replicas of 1 million unique cDNA reads for two donors, one aged 18 to 29 and the other aged 80 or older. Beyond this particular receptor, the publication reports: As age increased, observed TCR beta diversity per million T cells dropped in a roughly linear way, and a significant reduction was already evident by age about 40. Because donor CMV infection status was unknown, age-related changes in expanded clonotypes were potentially confounded. Estimates of total diversity based on one million sequenced T cells were considered lower bounds and underestimates. Since profiling was done on bulk unsorted PBMCs, naive and antigen-experienced compartments could not be conclusively compared. The long-lived group showed more naive CD4+ T cells, fewer expanded clones and increased TCR diversity than the aged group, suggesting age selection. There was a strong correlation between observed TCR beta diversity and the percentage of naive T cells measured by flow cytometry.

Library generation was performed with 5' RACE. TCRdb shows the sequencer as Illumina HiSeq 2500. A second roughly 6 to 11 cycle PCR used a sample-barcoded 5' primer and a J-beta primer mix. A unique molecular identifier was introduced onto each TCR beta cDNA molecule by a template-switch 5' adaptor carrying 12 random nucleotides. Each sample yielded at least 3 million CDR3-containing paired-end reads. All of the RNA was converted into first-strand cDNA using the Mint cDNA synthesis kit, with a TRBC-specific oligonucleotide serving as the primer. Following uracil-DNA glycosylase treatment, all cDNA underwent a first 18-cycle PCR with the universal primers M1SS and BC2_uni_R. Processing in the source paper ran as follows. Normalization of each sample was performed by random selection of 1 million high-quality reads, each carrying a distinct molecular identifier. Instead of being binned into consensus sequences, reads with shared molecular identifiers were discarded. CDR3 identification, clonotype clustering and error correction used MiTCR with a Q25 quality threshold and the strictest error-elimination algorithm. A nonparametric unseen species model with Euler transformation was used to estimate lower-bound total TCR beta diversity. Through fastp at Q25 and MiXCR, TCRdb rebuilt clones from the public reads, retaining in-frame beta chains. Each record represents a unique CDR3 protein, reported with the most common genes and DNA among its rows. For this entry, the V and J calls and clone size follow TCRdb and not the study's own pipeline. Counted in this sample were hundreds of thousands of distinct CDR3 sequences; around 20% of them appeared once. The top ten clones comprise approximately 3.7% of the sample.

This clonotype appeared a few times. Its antigen has not been determined. Base qualities are not recorded, but no much larger clone differs from it by a single base. V gives up 4 bases and J gives up 1 base, and the segment between their germline ends measures 12 bases. The germline V gene supplies CDR1 SGHDT and CDR2 YYEEEE. The CDR3 numbers 14 residues from cysteine through phenylalanine. Just the 42-base CDR3 DNA is kept, in frame starting at base 1. Donors were around 37 systemically healthy Caucasian individuals from Russia aged 6 to 90 years. About 9.8 milliliters of peripheral blood were drawn from each donor into EDTA-treated Vacutainer tubes. Ficoll-Paque density-gradient centrifugation was used to isolate PBMCs, with at least 6 million per sample. Total RNA was extracted from PBMCs with Trizol reagent, with at least 5.5 micrograms obtained per sample. For every donor, an aliquot of PBMCs went through flow cytometry to measure the percentages of naive CD45RAhigh/CD27high T cells.

This clonotype was sampled from a man in his 70s in good health. The sequenced sample was blood. The chain links TRBV5-6 with TRBJ2-7; the D gene assignment is perhaps TRBD1 or TRBD2, with each matching 5 bases. This receptor carries the CDR3 CASSAGTVSYEQYF. The sequenced DNA: TGTGCCAGCAGCGCCGGGACCGTTTCCTACGAGCAGTACTTC.